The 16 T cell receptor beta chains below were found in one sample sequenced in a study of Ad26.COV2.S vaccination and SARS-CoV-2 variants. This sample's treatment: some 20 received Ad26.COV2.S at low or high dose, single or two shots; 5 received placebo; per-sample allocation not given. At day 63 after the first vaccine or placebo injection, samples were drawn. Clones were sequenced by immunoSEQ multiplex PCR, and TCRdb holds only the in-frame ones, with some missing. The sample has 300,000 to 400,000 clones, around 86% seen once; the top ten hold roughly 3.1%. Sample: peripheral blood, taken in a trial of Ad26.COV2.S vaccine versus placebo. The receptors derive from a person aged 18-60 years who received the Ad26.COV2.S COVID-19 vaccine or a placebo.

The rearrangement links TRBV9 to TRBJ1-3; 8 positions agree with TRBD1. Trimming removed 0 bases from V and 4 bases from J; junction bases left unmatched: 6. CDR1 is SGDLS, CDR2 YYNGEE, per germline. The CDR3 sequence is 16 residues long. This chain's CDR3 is CASSVVDRGGGNTIYF. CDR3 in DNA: TGTGCCAGCAGCGTAGTAGACAGGGGAGGGGGAAACACCATATATTTT.

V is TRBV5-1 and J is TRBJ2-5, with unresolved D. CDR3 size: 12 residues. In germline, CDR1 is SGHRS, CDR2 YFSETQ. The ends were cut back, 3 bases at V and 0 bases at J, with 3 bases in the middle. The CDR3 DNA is TGCGCCAGCAGCTGGTACCAAGAGACCCAGTACTTC. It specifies CASSWYQETQYF.

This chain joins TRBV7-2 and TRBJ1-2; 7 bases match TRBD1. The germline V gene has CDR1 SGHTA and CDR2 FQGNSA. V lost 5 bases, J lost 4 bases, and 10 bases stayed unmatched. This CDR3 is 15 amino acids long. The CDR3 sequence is CASSPDRRYPYGYTF. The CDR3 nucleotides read TGTGCCAGCAGCCCGGACAGGAGGTATCCCTATGGCTACACCTTC.

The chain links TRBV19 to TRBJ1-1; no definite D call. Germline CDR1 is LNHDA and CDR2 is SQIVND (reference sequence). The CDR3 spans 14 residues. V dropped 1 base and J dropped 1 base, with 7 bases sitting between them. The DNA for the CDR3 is TGTGCCAGTAGTATAGGGGTAGCGAACACTGAAGCTTTCTTT. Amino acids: CASSIGVANTEAFF.

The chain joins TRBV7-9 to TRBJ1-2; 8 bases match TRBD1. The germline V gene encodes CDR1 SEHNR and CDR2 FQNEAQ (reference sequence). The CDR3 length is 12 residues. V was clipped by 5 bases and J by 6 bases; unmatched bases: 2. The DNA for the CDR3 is TGTGCCAGCAGCCAGGGGGCCCATGGCTACACCTTC. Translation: CASSQGAHGYTF.

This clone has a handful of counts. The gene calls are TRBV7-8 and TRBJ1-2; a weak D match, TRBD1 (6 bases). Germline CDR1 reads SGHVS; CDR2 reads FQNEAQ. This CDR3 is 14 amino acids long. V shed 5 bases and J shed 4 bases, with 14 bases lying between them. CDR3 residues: CASSGTRGGYGYTF. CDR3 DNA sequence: TGTGCCAGCAGCGGCACCAGGGGTGGCTATGGCTACACCTTC.

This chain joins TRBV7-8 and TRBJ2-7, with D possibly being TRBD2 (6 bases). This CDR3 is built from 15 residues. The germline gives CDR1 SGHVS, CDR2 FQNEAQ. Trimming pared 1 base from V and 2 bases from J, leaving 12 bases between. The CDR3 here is CASSLVGGKPYEQYF. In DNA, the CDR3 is TGTGCCAGCAGCTTAGTGGGAGGAAAGCCCTACGAGCAGTACTTC.

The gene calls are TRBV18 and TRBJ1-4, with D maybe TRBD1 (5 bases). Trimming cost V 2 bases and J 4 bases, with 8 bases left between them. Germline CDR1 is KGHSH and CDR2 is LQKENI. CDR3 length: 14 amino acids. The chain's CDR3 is CASSPGTDNEKLFF. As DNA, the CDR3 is TGTGCCAGCTCACCAGGGACGGATAATGAAAAACTGTTTTTT.

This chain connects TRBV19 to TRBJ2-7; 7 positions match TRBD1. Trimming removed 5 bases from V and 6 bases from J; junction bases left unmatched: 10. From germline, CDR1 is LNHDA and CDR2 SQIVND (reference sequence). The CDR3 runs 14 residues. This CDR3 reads CASSPDRALGEQYF. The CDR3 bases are TGTGCCAGTAGTCCCGACAGGGCGTTGGGCGAGCAGTACTTC.

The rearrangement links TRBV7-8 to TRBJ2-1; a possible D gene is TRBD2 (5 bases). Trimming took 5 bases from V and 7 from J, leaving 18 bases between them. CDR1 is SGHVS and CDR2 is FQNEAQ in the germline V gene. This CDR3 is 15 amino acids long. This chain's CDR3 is CASSPLIEEGNEQFF. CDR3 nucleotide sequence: TGTGCCAGCAGCCCCCTGATCGAAGAGGGAAATGAGCAGTTCTTC.

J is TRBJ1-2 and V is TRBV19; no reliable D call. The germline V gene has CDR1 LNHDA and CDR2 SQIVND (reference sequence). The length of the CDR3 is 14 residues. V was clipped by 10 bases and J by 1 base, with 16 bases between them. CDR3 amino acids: CATSTPLGNYGYTF. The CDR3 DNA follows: TGTGCCACTTCGACTCCGCTCGGTAACTATGGCTACACCTTC.

The CDR3 here is CASSYAGQRLNYGYTF. The DNA of the CDR3 is TGTGCCAGCAGTTACGCAGGACAGCGCCTTAACTATGGCTACACCTTC. The chain links TRBV6-2 or TRBV6-3 to TRBJ1-2; D perhaps matches TRBD1 (6 bases). CDR3 length: 16 residues. The V gene's germline CDR1 is MNHEY and CDR2 SVGEGT. Trimming took 2 bases from V and 1 from J, leaving 14 bases between them.

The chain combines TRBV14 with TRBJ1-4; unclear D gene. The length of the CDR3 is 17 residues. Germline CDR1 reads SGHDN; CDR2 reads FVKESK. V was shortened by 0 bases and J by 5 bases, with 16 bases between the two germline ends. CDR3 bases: TGTGCCAGCAGCCAAGAGGGAGAGGGCGTCTTAAATGAAAAACTGTTTTTT. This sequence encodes CASSQEGEGVLNEKLFF.

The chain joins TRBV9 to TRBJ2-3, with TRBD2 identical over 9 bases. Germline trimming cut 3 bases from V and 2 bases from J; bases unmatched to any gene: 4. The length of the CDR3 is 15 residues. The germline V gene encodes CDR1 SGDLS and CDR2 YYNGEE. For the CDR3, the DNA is TGTGCCAGCAGCGCCGGGACTAGCATCACAGATACGCAGTATTTT. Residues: CASSAGTSITDTQYF. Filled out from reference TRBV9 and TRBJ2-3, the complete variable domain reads DSGVTQTPKHLITATGQRVTLRCSPRSGDLSVYWYQQSLDQGLQFLIQYYNGEERAKGNILERFSAQQFPDLHSELNLSSLELGDSALYFCASSAGTSITDTQYFGPGTRLTVL.

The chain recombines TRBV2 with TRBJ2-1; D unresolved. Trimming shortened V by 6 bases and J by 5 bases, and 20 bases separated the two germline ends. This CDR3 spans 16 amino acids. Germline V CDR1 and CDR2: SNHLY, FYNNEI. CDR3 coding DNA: TGTGCCAGCAGCTTGCCCCCGGTGCGGTTCGACAATGAGCAGTTCTTC. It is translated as CASSLPPVRFDNEQFF.

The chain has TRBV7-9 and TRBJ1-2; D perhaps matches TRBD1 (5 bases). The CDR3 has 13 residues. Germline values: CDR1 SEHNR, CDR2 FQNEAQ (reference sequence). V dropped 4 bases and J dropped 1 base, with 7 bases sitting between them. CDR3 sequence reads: CASSSTVNYGYTF. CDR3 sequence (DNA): TGTGCCAGCAGCTCGACAGTTAACTATGGCTACACCTTC.